This T cell receptor (beta chain) stems from a study of shared clonotypes between healthy human individuals. Germline CDR1 SQVTM, CDR2 ANQGSEA. The length of the CDR3 is 16 residues. J was trimmed by 0 bases and V by 5 bases; bases with no gene match: 10. The naive CD8 fraction comprised CD45RO-negative cells positively selected for CCR7 and excluded terminally differentiated effector memory CD45RA+ cells. Produced via immunoSEQ multiplex PCR; TCRdb's table is partial and in-frame only. This table holds about 2.2 million clones, 85% to 95% found once. This TCR was sampled from a man aged 18 to 35 in good health. Some clones in this sample may be carry-over from other donors' samples. This rearrangement joins TRBV29-1 to TRBJ2-1; the match to TRBD2 covers 7 bases. Material: naive CD8+ T cells from PBMCs. The CDR3 DNA sequence: TGCAGCGTTTCCCTTACTAGCGCCCTCTCCTACAATGAGCAGTTCTTC. Translating gives CSVSLTSALSYNEQFF.